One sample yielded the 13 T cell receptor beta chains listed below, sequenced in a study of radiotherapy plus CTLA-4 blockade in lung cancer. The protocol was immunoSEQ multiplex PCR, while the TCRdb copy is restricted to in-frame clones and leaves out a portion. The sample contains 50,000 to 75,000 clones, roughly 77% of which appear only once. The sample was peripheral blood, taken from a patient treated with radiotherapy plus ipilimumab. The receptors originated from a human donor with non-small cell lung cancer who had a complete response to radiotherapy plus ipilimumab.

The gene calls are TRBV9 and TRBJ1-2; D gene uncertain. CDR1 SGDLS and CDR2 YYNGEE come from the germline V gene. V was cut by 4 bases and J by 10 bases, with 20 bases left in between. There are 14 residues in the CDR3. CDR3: CASSLIPSVRDYTF. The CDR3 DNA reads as TGTGCCAGCAGCCTTATACCGTCGGTCCGTGACTACACCTTC.

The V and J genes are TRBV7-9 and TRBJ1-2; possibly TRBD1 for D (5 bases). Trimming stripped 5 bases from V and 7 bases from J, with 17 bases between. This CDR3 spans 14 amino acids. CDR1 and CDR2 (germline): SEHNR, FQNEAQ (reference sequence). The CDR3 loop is CASSQAGRLLGYTF. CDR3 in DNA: TGTGCCAGCAGCCAAGCGGGGCGGCTCCTTGGCTACACCTTC.

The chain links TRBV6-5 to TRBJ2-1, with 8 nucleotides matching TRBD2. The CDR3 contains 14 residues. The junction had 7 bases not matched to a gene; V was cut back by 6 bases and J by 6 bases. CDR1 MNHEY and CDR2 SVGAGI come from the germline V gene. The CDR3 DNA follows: TGTGCCAGCAGACCGGGGGGACTAGGCAATGAGCAGTTCTTC. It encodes CASRPGGLGNEQFF.

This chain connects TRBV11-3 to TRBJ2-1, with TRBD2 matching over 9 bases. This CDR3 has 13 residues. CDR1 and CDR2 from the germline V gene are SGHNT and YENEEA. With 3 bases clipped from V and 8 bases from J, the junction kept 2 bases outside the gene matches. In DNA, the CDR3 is TGTGCCAGCAGCTTTGCGGGGGGGTATGAGCAGTTCTTC. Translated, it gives CASSFAGGYEQFF.

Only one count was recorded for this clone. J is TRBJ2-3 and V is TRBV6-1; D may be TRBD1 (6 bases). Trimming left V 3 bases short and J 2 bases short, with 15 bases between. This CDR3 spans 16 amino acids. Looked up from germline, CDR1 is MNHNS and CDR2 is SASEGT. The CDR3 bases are TGTGCCAGCAGTGACCCTGGTGAGGGACACACAGATACGCAGTATTTT. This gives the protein CASSDPGEGHTDTQYF.

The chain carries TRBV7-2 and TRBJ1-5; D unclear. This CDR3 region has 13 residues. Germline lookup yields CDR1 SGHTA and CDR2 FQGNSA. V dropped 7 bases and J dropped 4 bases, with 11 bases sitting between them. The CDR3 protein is CASTTEPNQPQHF. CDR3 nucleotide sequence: TGTGCCAGCACCACGGAGCCGAATCAGCCCCAGCATTTT.

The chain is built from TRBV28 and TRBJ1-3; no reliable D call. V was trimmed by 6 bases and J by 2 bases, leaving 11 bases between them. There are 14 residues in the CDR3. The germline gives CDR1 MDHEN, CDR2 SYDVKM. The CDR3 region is CASSPAQAGNTIYF. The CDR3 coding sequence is TGTGCCAGCAGCCCAGCCCAAGCTGGAAACACCATATATTTT.

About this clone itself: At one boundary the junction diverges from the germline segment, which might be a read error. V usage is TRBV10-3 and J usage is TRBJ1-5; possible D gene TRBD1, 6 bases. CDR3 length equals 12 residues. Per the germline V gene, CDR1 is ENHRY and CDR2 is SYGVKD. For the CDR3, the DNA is TGTGCCGTCAGGACAGGCAATCAGCCCCAGCATTTT. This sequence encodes CAVRTGNQPQHF.

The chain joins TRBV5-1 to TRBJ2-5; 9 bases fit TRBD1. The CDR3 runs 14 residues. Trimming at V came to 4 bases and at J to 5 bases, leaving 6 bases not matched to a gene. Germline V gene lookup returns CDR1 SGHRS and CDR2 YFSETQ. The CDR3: CASSIQGAGETQYF. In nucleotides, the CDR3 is TGCGCCAGCAGCATACAGGGGGCAGGGGAGACCCAGTACTTC.

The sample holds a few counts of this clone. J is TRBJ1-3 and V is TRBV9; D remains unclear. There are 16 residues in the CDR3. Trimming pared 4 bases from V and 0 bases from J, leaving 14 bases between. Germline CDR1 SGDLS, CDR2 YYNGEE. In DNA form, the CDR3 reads TGTGCCAGCAGCCCTCCCCCCGACATCTCTGGAAACACCATATATTTT. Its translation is CASSPPPDISGNTIYF. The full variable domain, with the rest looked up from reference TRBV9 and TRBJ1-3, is DSGVTQTPKHLITATGQRVTLRCSPRSGDLSVYWYQQSLDQGLQFLIQYYNGEERAKGNILERFSAQQFPDLHSELNLSSLELGDSALYFCASSPPPDISGNTIYFGEGSWLTVV.

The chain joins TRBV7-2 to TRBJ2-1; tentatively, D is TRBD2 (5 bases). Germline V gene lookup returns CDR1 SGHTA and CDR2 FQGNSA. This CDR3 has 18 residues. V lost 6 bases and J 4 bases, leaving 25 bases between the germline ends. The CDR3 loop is CASSSPLGVARVYNEQFF. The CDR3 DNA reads TGTGCCAGCAGTTCTCCCCTCGGGGTAGCGAGAGTTTACAATGAGCAGTTCTTC.

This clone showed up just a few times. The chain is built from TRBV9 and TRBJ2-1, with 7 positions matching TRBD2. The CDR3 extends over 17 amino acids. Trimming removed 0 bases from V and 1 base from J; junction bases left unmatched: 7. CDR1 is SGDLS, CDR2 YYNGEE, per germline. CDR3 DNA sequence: TGTGCCAGCAGCGTAGGGGGTAGCGGGCGTTCCTACAATGAGCAGTTCTTC. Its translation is CASSVGGSGRSYNEQFF. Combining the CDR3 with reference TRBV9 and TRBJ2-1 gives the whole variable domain DSGVTQTPKHLITATGQRVTLRCSPRSGDLSVYWYQQSLDQGLQFLIQYYNGEERAKGNILERFSAQQFPDLHSELNLSSLELGDSALYFCASSVGGSGRSYNEQFFGPGTRLTVL.

The CDR3: CAWSSRVSFRGYTF. In nucleotides, the CDR3 is TGTGCCTGGAGCTCGCGGGTGTCTTTCCGGGGCTACACCTTC. The J gene is TRBJ1-2, the V gene TRBV30; no firm D call. Germline CDR1 is GTSNPN and CDR2 is SVGIG (reference sequence). The V and J ends lost 3 bases and 8 bases respectively, with 19 bases between them. The CDR3 is 14 amino acids.